Each of the 28 T cell receptor beta chains below was sequenced from the same sample in a study of technical replicates of blood from several donors. Method: immunoSEQ multiplex PCR; TCRdb's copy keeps in-frame clones and lacks some. The sample holds tens of thousands of clones, roughly 94% seen once. Material for sequencing was T cells isolated from PBMCs. These receptors originate from a human donor in good health.

This chain uses TRBV5-8 with TRBJ2-5; TRBD1 aligns across 9 bases. J was trimmed by 5 bases and V by 4 bases; bases with no gene match: 6. This CDR3 has 14 amino acids. The germline V gene encodes CDR1 SGHTS and CDR2 YDEGEE. DNA for the CDR3: TGTGCCAGCAGCCCCGGGACAGGGTGGGAGACCCAGTACTTC. It specifies CASSPGTGWETQYF.

The chain combines TRBV27 with TRBJ2-1; perhaps TRBD1 as D (6 bases). Germline lookup yields CDR1 MNHEY and CDR2 SMNVEV (reference sequence). The CDR3 sequence is 15 residues long. V lost 5 bases to trimming and J lost 7 bases, with 18 bases between them. The chain's CDR3 is CASSPRSGHWNEQFF. In nucleotides, the CDR3 is TGTGCCAGCAGTCCTAGGTCGGGACACTGGAATGAGCAGTTCTTC.

The chain employs TRBV28 and TRBJ2-3, with TRBD1 as a possible D gene (5 bases). CDR1 and CDR2 from the germline V gene are MDHEN and SYDVKM. V lost 4 bases to trimming and J lost 9 bases, with 8 bases between them. This CDR3 has 11 amino acids. Written as DNA, the CDR3 is TGTGCCAGCAGTTCCAGGGTAACGCAGTATTTT. Its translation: CASSSRVTQYF.

The chain is built from TRBV27 and TRBJ2-7, with 8 nucleotides matching TRBD1. This CDR3 is built from 16 residues. CDR1 is MNHEY and CDR2 is SMNVEV in the germline V gene (reference sequence). J was trimmed by 2 bases and V by 4 bases; bases with no gene match: 10. CDR3: CASSSKPGQATYEQYF. The CDR3 region has the DNA TGTGCCAGCAGTTCAAAGCCGGGACAGGCTACCTACGAGCAGTACTTC.

This chain joins TRBV19 and TRBJ1-1; tentatively, D is TRBD1 (5 bases). Germline V CDR1 and CDR2: LNHDA, SQIVND (reference sequence). The CDR3 consists of 18 residues. Deletions cut 5 bases from V and 4 bases from J, with 26 bases between. The CDR3 bases are TGTGCCAGTAGTGAATCCGGGACGGACATGAGGGAGGGCACTGAAGCTTTCTTT. Encoded protein: CASSESGTDMREGTEAFF.

CDR3 sequence (DNA): TGTGCCAGCAGCTGGGACAGGGATGGCTACACCTTC. This translates into CASSWDRDGYTF. The J gene is TRBJ1-2, the V gene TRBV5-6, with 9 bases matching TRBD1. Germline lookup yields CDR1 SGHDT and CDR2 YYEEEE. Germline trimming cut 3 bases from V and 6 bases from J; bases unmatched to any gene: 0. The CDR3 is 12 amino acids.

The V gene is TRBV7-9, the J gene TRBJ1-6; TRBD1 aligns across 8 bases. The CDR3 runs to 15 residues. V dropped 1 base and J dropped 9; count of bases not matched to a gene: 5. Germline V lookup: CDR1 SEHNR, CDR2 FQNEAQ (reference sequence). The CDR3 DNA reads TGTGCCAGCAGCTTAGAATCAGGGGGCAGTTCACCCCTCCACTTT. It translates to CASSLESGGSSPLHF. Full variable domain (remainder filled in from reference TRBV7-9 and TRBJ1-6): DTGVSQNPRHKITKRGQNVTFRCDPISEHNRLYWYRQTLGQGPEFLTYFQNEAQLEKSRLLSDRFSAERPKGSFSTLEIQRTEQGDSAMYLCASSLESGGSSPLHFGNGTRLTVT.

V is TRBV5-4 and J is TRBJ1-2; 12 positions match TRBD1. With 4 bases clipped from V and 6 bases from J, the junction kept 7 bases outside the gene matches. CDR1 is SGHNT and CDR2 is YYREEE in the germline V gene (reference sequence). There are 15 residues in the CDR3. CDR3 sequence (DNA): TGTGCCAGCAGCCCAACCGGGACAGGGGGCGATGGCTACACCTTC. It encodes CASSPTGTGGDGYTF.

The DNA for the CDR3 is TGCGCCAGCAGCTTGGGGGCCCCAGGGGAGCAGTACTTC. Translated, it gives CASSLGAPGEQYF. J is TRBJ2-7 and V is TRBV5-1; maybe TRBD1 (5 bases). The CDR3 covers 13 residues. Per germline, CDR1 SGHRS and CDR2 YFSETQ. V was pared by 0 bases and J by 7 bases, with 11 bases between. Based on the CDR3 plus reference TRBV5-1 and TRBJ2-7, the full variable domain is KAGVTQTPRYLIKTRGQQVTLSCSPISGHRSVSWYQQTPGQGLQFLFEYFSETQRNKGNFPGRFSGRQFSNSRSEMNVSTLELGDSALYLCASSLGAPGEQYFGPGTRLTVT.

V usage is TRBV5-1 and J usage is TRBJ1-2; D unclear. The CDR3 totals 13 residues. Germline-derived CDR1 and CDR2 are SGHRS and YFSETQ. V lost 0 bases to trimming and J lost 4 bases, with 7 bases between them. Here the CDR3 reads CASSLVQSYGYTF. CDR3 coding DNA: TGCGCCAGCAGCTTGGTTCAGTCCTATGGCTACACCTTC.

V and J are TRBV28 and TRBJ2-3; D unclear. Germline V gene sequence: CDR1 MDHEN, CDR2 SYDVKM. Trimming removed 7 bases from V and 5 bases from J, with 16 bases in between. This CDR3 contains 14 residues. The CDR3 spells CASTLLGSLDTQYF. CDR3 sequence (DNA): TGTGCCAGCACCCTACTGGGCAGTTTAGATACGCAGTATTTT.

The gene calls are TRBV2 and TRBJ1-2; TRBD1 is a possible D gene (5 bases). This CDR3 region has 14 residues. V lost 3 bases to trimming and J lost 3 bases, with 11 bases between them. Germline V gives CDR1 SNHLY, CDR2 FYNNEI. The CDR3 loop is CASSDSGRDYGYTF. The CDR3 DNA follows: TGTGCCAGCAGTGATAGTGGCAGGGACTATGGCTACACCTTC.

The chain uses TRBV4-2 and TRBJ2-5; 14 bases align to TRBD2. V was pared by 3 bases and J by 1 base, with 13 bases of the junction left unmatched. CDR3 length: 20 residues. The V gene's germline CDR1 is LGHNA and CDR2 YNFKEQ. CDR3: CASSHLPRGLAGAGQETQYF. The CDR3 bases are TGTGCCAGCAGCCACCTCCCGAGGGGACTAGCGGGAGCCGGCCAAGAGACCCAGTACTTC.

This rearrangement joins TRBV19 to TRBJ1-5, with D unclear. Trimming took 3 bases from V and 0 from J, leaving 12 bases between them. The CDR3 length is 16 residues. The germline V gene encodes CDR1 LNHDA and CDR2 SQIVND (reference sequence). CDR3 nucleotides: TGTGCCAGTAGTATGGCGACACTTTATAGCAATCAGCCCCAGCATTTT. Translating gives CASSMATLYSNQPQHF. The full variable domain, with the rest looked up from reference TRBV19 and TRBJ1-5, is DGGITQSPKYLFRKEGQNVTLSCEQNLNHDAMYWYRQDPGQGLRLIYYSQIVNDFQKGDIAEGYSVSREKKESFPLTVTSAQKNPTAFYLCASSMATLYSNQPQHFGDGTRLSIL.

On this clone: The sample contains more than one DNA sequence encoding this CDR3. This chain connects TRBV30 to TRBJ1-1; 7 bases are shared with TRBD1. CDR3 length: 13 residues. Germline CDR1 is GTSNPN and CDR2 is SVGIG (reference sequence). The J segment lost 5 bases and the V segment lost 3 bases, leaving 6 bases of the junction unmatched. The CDR3 nucleotides are TGTGCCTGGAGGGCCACAGGGGCTACTGAAGCTTTCTTT. Protein product: CAWRATGATEAFF.

The J gene is TRBJ2-5, the V gene TRBV6-1, with D maybe TRBD2 (6 bases). Germline assignment: CDR1 MNHNS and CDR2 SASEGT. The ends were cut back, 9 bases at V and 5 bases at J, with 22 bases in the middle. This CDR3 is built from 15 residues. CDR3 nucleotides: TGTGCCAGTGGACTAACTCGGGGTAGATACGAGACCCAGTACTTC. It codes for CASGLTRGRYETQYF.

The genes are TRBV2 and TRBJ2-3; D might be TRBD1 (6 bases). The CDR3 runs 15 residues. Trimming pared 3 bases from V and 0 bases from J, leaving 10 bases between. Germline V gene data show CDR1 as SNHLY and CDR2 as FYNNEI. CDR3: CASSDRTASTDTQYF. For the CDR3, the DNA is TGTGCCAGCAGTGATAGGACAGCTAGCACAGATACGCAGTATTTT.

This chain connects TRBV10-1 to TRBJ2-2; 7 nucleotides agree with TRBD1. The germline V gene has CDR1 WNHNN and CDR2 SYGVQD (reference sequence). The V segment lost 6 bases and the J segment 4 bases; nucleotides outside the gene matches: 5. The CDR3 runs 14 residues. CDR3: CASRPGQITGELFF. DNA for the CDR3: TGCGCCAGCAGACCGGGACAGATCACCGGGGAGCTGTTTTTT.

The V call is TRBV7-8, the J call TRBJ1-1; 8 positions agree with TRBD1. With V trimmed by 4 bases and J by 5 bases, 6 bases remained unmatched. Looked up from germline, CDR1 is SGHVS and CDR2 is FQNEAQ. The CDR3 totals 14 residues. This CDR3 is CASSSDRVGTEAFF. The CDR3 DNA reads as TGTGCCAGCAGCTCGGACAGGGTGGGTACTGAAGCTTTCTTT.

This clone was seen once. The rearrangement uses TRBV2 and TRBJ2-7, with D tentatively TRBD1 (6 bases). The CDR3 runs to 14 residues. V lost 3 bases to trimming and J lost 2 bases, with 11 bases between them. The germline V gene has CDR1 SNHLY and CDR2 FYNNEI. DNA of the CDR3: TGTGCCAGCAGTGACAGGGGAGTTGCCTACGAGCAGTACTTC. Translation gives CASSDRGVAYEQYF. Full variable domain (rest looked up from reference TRBV2 and TRBJ2-7): EPEVTQTPSHQVTQMGQEVILRCVPISNHLYFYWYRQILGQKVEFLVSFYNNEISEKSEIFDDQFSVERPDGSNFTLKIRSTKLEDSAMYFCASSDRGVAYEQYFGPGTRLTVT.

The gene calls are TRBV4-2 and TRBJ1-5; maybe TRBD1 (5 bases). CDR3 size: 15 residues. CDR1 and CDR2 from the germline V gene are LGHNA and YNFKEQ. Between the trimmed V and J ends, which lost 1 base and 4 bases, there was a span of 11 bases. The DNA of the CDR3 is TGTGCCAGCAGCCAAGTCGAGGCAGGGAATCAGCCCCAGCATTTT. As protein: CASSQVEAGNQPQHF.

The chain combines TRBV9 with TRBJ2-7, with TRBD2 identical over 7 bases. This CDR3 comprises 13 residues. The trim removed 5 bases at V and 5 bases at J, leaving 7 bases unmatched. The germline CDR1 and CDR2 sequences are SGDLS and YYNGEE. Written as DNA, the CDR3 is TGTGCCAGCAGTCTTCGGGGGGTGGACGAGCAGTACTTC. This sequence encodes CASSLRGVDEQYF.

The rearrangement links TRBV6-1 to TRBJ2-3; tentative D call: TRBD2 (5 bases). Looked up from germline, CDR1 is MNHNS and CDR2 is SASEGT. The CDR3 loop spans 17 amino acids. V lost 3 bases to trimming and J lost 1 base, with 17 bases between them. CDR3 region: CASSESFGVGGTDTQYF. The CDR3 DNA is TGTGCCAGCAGTGAGAGCTTCGGGGTAGGCGGCACAGATACGCAGTATTTT.

The chain has TRBV29-1 and TRBJ2-1; D is possibly TRBD1 (5 bases). Germline V gives CDR1 SQVTM, CDR2 ANQGSEA. V was pared by 3 bases and J by 6 bases, with 12 bases between. The CDR3 extends over 13 amino acids. The CDR3 here is CSVDLGVFNEQFF. The CDR3 region has the DNA TGCAGCGTTGATCTAGGGGTGTTCAATGAGCAGTTCTTC.

V gene TRBV5-4 combines with J gene TRBJ1-1; 8 positions agree with TRBD1. Trimming removed 9 bases from V and 8 bases from J; junction bases left unmatched: 6. This CDR3 has 11 amino acids. The V gene's germline CDR1 is SGHNT and CDR2 YYREEE (reference sequence). CDR3 protein: CATINRGEAFF. Written as DNA, the CDR3 is TGTGCCACCATAAACAGGGGGGAAGCTTTCTTT.

This clone was found once. The V and J genes are TRBV19 and TRBJ1-6; 8 positions agree with TRBD1. V lost 4 bases and J lost 5; bases outside the gene matches: 13. Per the germline V gene, CDR1 is LNHDA and CDR2 is SQIVND (reference sequence). The CDR3 is made up of 18 amino acids. This chain's CDR3 is CASSSRDRISRNNSPLHF. The CDR3 nucleotides are TGTGCCAGTAGTAGCCGGGACAGGATCTCAAGGAATAATTCACCCCTCCACTTT.

The V and J genes are TRBV4-1 and TRBJ2-3, with 8 bases that match TRBD2. CDR3 length equals 18 residues. From germline, CDR1 is MGHRA and CDR2 YSYEKL. Trimming at V came to 1 base and at J to 6 bases, leaving 15 bases not matched to a gene. The DNA of the CDR3 is TGCGCCAGCAGCCAAGTTGAGGGGTGGGCTAGCGGGCAGGATACGCAGTATTTT. Translating it yields CASSQVEGWASGQDTQYF.

The chain links TRBV5-1 to TRBJ2-7; a weak D match, TRBD1 (5 bases). CDR1 is SGHRS and CDR2 is YFSETQ in the germline V gene. With 0 bases removed from V and 0 bases from J, the gap between germline ends came to 19 bases. This CDR3 comprises 18 residues. This CDR3 is CASSLAPGQGRSSYEQYF. CDR3 DNA: TGCGCCAGCAGCTTGGCTCCGGGCCAGGGTCGCTCCTCCTACGAGCAGTACTTC.